Listed below are T cell receptor beta chains from one sample, sequenced in a study of blood T cell repertoires in COVID-19. Repertoires were generated with immunoSEQ multiplex PCR, while TCRdb's copy carries only in-frame clones and drops some. The profile shows around 300,000 clones, roughly 90% of them singletons. Material: peripheral blood. The receptors originated from a woman between 35 and 50 years old with COVID-19, enrolled during active disease. The CDR3 runs from the conserved cysteine through the conserved F or W. D genes are given only for firm matches. Not every row has a clone size; where given, it reads once, few, many or a size class.

size	V	D	J	DNA	CDR3
NA	TRBV4-3	NA	TRBJ1-2	TGCGCCAGCAGCCAAGAGTTTAAGAGGAACTATGGCTACACCTTC	CASSQEFKRNYGYTF
NA	TRBV9	NA	TRBJ2-7	TGTGCCAGCAGCCCCCAGGGTAACGAGCAGTACTTC	CASSPQGNEQYF
few	TRBV29-1	NA	TRBJ2-7	TGCAGCGTACTAGAGGGTCCCTACGAGCAGTACTTC	CSVLEGPYEQYF
NA	TRBV10-3	TRBD1	TRBJ1-6	TGTGCCATCAGTGGGAGGCAGGGGGTCGGATCACCCCTCCACTTT	CAISGRQGVGSPLHF
NA	TRBV9	NA	TRBJ2-1	TGTGCCAGCAGCATCACCACCGGCTCCTACAATGAGCAGTTCTTC	CASSITTGSYNEQFF
once	TRBV4-3	NA	TRBJ1-2	TGCGCCAGCAGCCACCAGGGGCCGGGTGGCTACACCTTC	CASSHQGPGGYTF
NA	TRBV10-3	NA	TRBJ1-6	TGTGCCTCGCGATTCGGGACATCGGATAATTCACCCCTCCACTTT	CASRFGTSDNSPLHF
NA	TRBV12-5	TRBD2	TRBJ2-1	TGTGCTAGCCATAGCGGGAGCTCCTACAATGAGCAGTTCTTC	CASHSGSSYNEQFF
NA	TRBV5-1	NA	TRBJ1-2	TGCGCCAGCAGCGTGGAGGGGCTCCAATATGGCTACACCTTC	CASSVEGLQYGYTF
NA	TRBV7-9	TRBD1	TRBJ1-2	TGTGCCAGCAGCTTAGGGACAGGGAACTATGGCTACACCTTC	CASSLGTGNYGYTF
once	TRBV7-9	TRBD1	TRBJ1-4	TGTGCCAGCAGCCCCCGGCGGGACAGTAGGGAAAAACTGTTTTTT	CASSPRRDSREKLFF
NA	TRBV4-1	TRBD2	TRBJ2-3	TGCGCCAGCAGCGGGGGGACTAGCGGGAGTACAGATACGCAGTATTTT	CASSGGTSGSTDTQYF
NA	TRBV2	NA	TRBJ2-2	TGTGCCAGCAGTGAAGCTTATCCGCGCGGGGAGCTGTTTTTT	CASSEAYPRGELFF
NA	TRBV9	TRBD1	TRBJ2-7	TGTGCCAGCAGCGTTAAGGGACAGCCCTCCTACGAGCAGTACTTC	CASSVKGQPSYEQYF
NA	TRBV7-3	NA	TRBJ2-2	TGTGCCAGCCGGACTTTTTCAGGGGAGCTGTTTTTT	CASRTFSGELFF
few	TRBV5-5	TRBD2	TRBJ2-7	TGTGCCAGCAGTCCCTGGGGAGCGGGAGTGTACGAGCAGTACTTC	CASSPWGAGVYEQYF
NA	TRBV19	TRBD1	TRBJ2-7	TGTGCCAGTAGTCTTTCCCCCGGGACAGGCTACGAGCAGTACTTC	CASSLSPGTGYEQYF
NA	TRBV11-1	TRBD1	TRBJ1-2	TGTGCCAGCAGCGATCACAGGGGATATGGCTACACCTTC	CASSDHRGYGYTF
NA	TRBV19	NA	TRBJ1-1	TGTGCCAGTAGTATTGCCTTGGTGCGGGGGCTGGAGAACACTGAAGCTTTCTTT	CASSIALVRGLENTEAFF
NA	TRBV19	NA	TRBJ1-4	TGTGCCAGTAATATGGGACAAGTCGGGGAAAAACTGTTTTTT	CASNMGQVGEKLFF
NA	TRBV5-1	TRBD1	TRBJ2-3	TGCGCCAGCAGCTTTGGACAGGGGATGTATACGCAGTATTTT	CASSFGQGMYTQYF
NA	TRBV9	NA	TRBJ1-5	TGTGCCAGCAGCCCTGACAGTCATAGCAATCAGCCCCAGCATTTT	CASSPDSHSNQPQHF
once	TRBV19	TRBD1	TRBJ1-3	TGTGCCAGTAGTATGGGCACAGGGGTCTCTGGAAACACCATATATTTT	CASSMGTGVSGNTIYF
NA	TRBV4-2	TRBD2	TRBJ2-3	TGTGCCAGCAGCCCTTTGCCCAGCGGGGGGGCGGATACGCAGTATTTT	CASSPLPSGGADTQYF
NA	TRBV6-5	TRBD1	TRBJ2-3	TGTGCCAGCAGTAGTCCCGGGACAGGGGGGGATACGCAGTATTTT	CASSSPGTGGDTQYF
NA	TRBV5-1	NA	TRBJ2-5	TGCGCCAGCAGCTTGGTCGTCCAAGGGGTGGAAGAGACCCAGTACTTC	CASSLVVQGVEETQYF
NA	TRBV27	TRBD1	TRBJ2-7	TGTGCCAGCAGTTCCCAAAGTCGACGGGTAACAGGGGAAATTTCTGGGCAGTACTTC	CASSSQSRRVTGEISGQYF
NA	TRBV15	TRBD2	TRBJ2-3	TGTGCCACCAGCAGAGGCGGGAGGGCCACAGATACGCAGTATTTT	CATSRGGRATDTQYF
NA	TRBV30	TRBD1	TRBJ1-1	TGTGCCTGGAGTGTCCCATCGCCGGGACAGGGGCCTGAAGCTTTCTTT	CAWSVPSPGQGPEAFF